This entry concerns a single TCR beta chain. The treatment is: some 19 received Ad26.COV2.S at low or high dose, single or two shots; several received placebo; per-sample allocation not given. Sampling was performed 63 days after the first vaccine or placebo injection. Donation came from an adult in Boston who was aged 18-55 years. Generated by immunoSEQ multiplex PCR, the TCRdb table keeps only in-frame clones and is missing some. The sample holds about 680,000 clones, 80% to 90% seen once. The data were taken from a study of Ad26.COV2.S vaccination and SARS-CoV-2 variants. For the study at large: The COV1001 Ad26.COV2.S trial arm included the donor.

The TCR comes from a person between 18 and 60 years old who received the Ad26.COV2.S COVID-19 vaccine or a placebo. The sequencing here drew on peripheral blood, taken in a trial of Ad26.COV2.S vaccine versus placebo.

DNA for the CDR3: TGTGCCAGCAGCCGGGGCAGGTCGACTGAAGCTTTCTTT. Amino acids: CASSRGRSTEAFF. The chain joins TRBV2 to TRBJ1-1; D may be TRBD1 (5 bases). Germline V gene sequence: CDR1 SNHLY, CDR2 FYNNEI. V lost 6 bases, J lost 5 bases, and 13 bases lay in between. CDR3 length: 13 amino acids.